These T cell receptor beta chains were read from a single sample in a study of blood T cells in healthy people across ages. TCRdb called the 5' RACE reads again in MiXCR, with one record for every CDR3 protein. The sample lists over a million distinct CDR3 sequences; around 59% were seen once. Sequencing was performed on blood. These receptors originate from a man aged 18 to 30 in good health. Each CDR3 is given with its conserved first and last residue. Fields, in order: V gene, CDR3 length, CDR3 protein.

>TRBV7-9|15
CASSLGEGPSYGYTF
>TRBV4-1|16
CASSPRQGYSYNEQYF
>TRBV4-1|14
CASSHRGRGYGYTF
>TRBV29-1|12
CSGREQNTEAFF
>TRBV10-1|14
CASQSGTSGSEQYF
>TRBV29-1|15
CSVGTPGRLTYEQYF
>TRBV7-7|15
CASSPSRGGKETQYF
>TRBV9|14
CASSDESSTDTQYF
>TRBV27|15
CASSAPGTAEETQYF
>TRBV2|14
CASREQGGGYGYTF
>TRBV5-1|14
CASSVQEGVNEAFF
>TRBV10-1|14
CASSEENSYNEQFF
>TRBV29-1|13
CSVPGQGYAEQFF
>TRBV10-3|15
CAISETGSSSYGYTF
>TRBV7-2|16
CASSVRLAGETDTQYF
>TRBV20-1|15
CSARTATTYSYEQYF
>TRBV7-2|16
CASSPKEARTTDTQYF
>TRBV7-9|16
CASSHSRDRLDNEQFF
>TRBV5-1|15
CASSFGTSGINEQYF
>TRBV7-8|17
CASSPPGLVRTGDGYTF
>TRBV20-1|18
CSASPGPGQGIGDTEAFF
>TRBV5-5|16
CASSWDRDRGNNEQFF
>TRBV27|12
CASSFGGYEQFF
>TRBV7-6|14
CASSHQREPDEQYF
>TRBV20-1|15
CSAYRDRGQNTEAFF
>TRBV5-1|14
CASSQSDGFHEQYF
>TRBV29-1|13
CSAGQDNTGELFF
>TRBV20-1|12
CSAREPPYGYTF
>TRBV20-1|10
CSGTNTEAFF
>TRBV27|13
CASSPTRYNEQFF
>TRBV4-2|17
CASSQEVRGDYNSPLHF
>TRBV20-1|17
CSARGVLAGENTGELFF
>TRBV20-1|14
CSASSTGGFGEQYF
>TRBV20-1|15
CSAPTYQTYANEQFF
>TRBV4-1|12
CASSQDGDGYTF
>TRBV12-3/TRBV12-4|14
CASSLFGGGNEQFF
>TRBV24-1|13
CATSDPVDTEAFF
>TRBV4-1|15
CASSPPGVVPNREYF
>TRBV7-8|14
CASSLSARNGELFF
>TRBV7-9|16
CASSLISGLSTDTQYF
>TRBV9|15
CASSAFPEGSYEQYF
>TRBV10-3|13
CAISEPAMYEQYF